This T cell receptor beta chain emerged from a study of OX40 agonist ivuxolimab in advanced cancers. Study information: The dose-escalation cohort was roughly 84% male, with a mean age of 60 years, ranging roughly 23 to 79.

The germline gives CDR1 LNHDA, CDR2 SQIVND (reference sequence). CDR3 length: 14 amino acids. The junction had 7 bases not matched to a gene; V was cut back by 5 bases and J by 5 bases. Blood sampling took place at baseline, cycle 4 day 1, and cycle 7 day 1. Produced via immunoSEQ multiplex PCR; TCRdb's table is partial and in-frame only. The sample records fewer than 60,000 clones, 85% being singletons. The source is an adult with an advanced solid tumor such as melanoma, head and neck, liver or kidney cancer. The genes are TRBV19 and TRBJ1-1; 8 positions agree with TRBD1. Sequencing used CD4+ or CD8+ T cells sorted from blood, obtained in a trial of the OX40 agonist ivuxolimab. CDR3 sequence reads: CASSLQGGETEAFF. The CDR3 DNA sequence: TGTGCCAGTAGTCTACAGGGGGGGGAAACTGAAGCTTTCTTT. The complete variable domain, with remaining parts taken from reference TRBV19 and TRBJ1-1, reads DGGITQSPKYLFRKEGQNVTLSCEQNLNHDAMYWYRQDPGQGLRLIYYSQIVNDFQKGDIAEGYSVSREKKESFPLTVTSAQKNPTAFYLCASSLQGGETEAFFGQGTRLTVV.